The sequence of this T cell receptor beta chain was determined in a study of high-grade serous ovarian cancer treatment subgroups. The germline V and J ends were trimmed by 2 bases and 0 bases, with 14 bases remaining between them. The CDR3 covers 17 residues. In germline, CDR1 is MDHEN, CDR2 SYDVKM. The table lists this clone with a few counts. Tumor samples were obtained before definitive surgery or chemotherapy. Sequencing was performed with immunoSEQ multiplex PCR; in TCRdb, only in-frame clones are kept and a portion is missing. The sample shows some 2,300 clones, roughly four fifths of them seen only once.

The sample comprised tumor tissue. The clonotype originates from a human donor with high-grade serous ovarian cancer. The rearrangement uses TRBV28 and TRBJ1-5; no definite D call. The CDR3 DNA follows: TGTGCCAGCAGTTTACCCCCAAGGGTCCGTAGCAATCAGCCCCAGCATTTT. Protein sequence: CASSLPPRVRSNQPQHF. Full variable domain (rest looked up from reference TRBV28 and TRBJ1-5): DVKVTQSSRYLVKRTGEKVFLECVQDMDHENMFWYRQDPGLGLRLIYFSYDVKMKEKGDIPEGYSVSREKKERFSLILESASTNQTSMYLCASSLPPRVRSNQPQHFGDGTRLSIL.